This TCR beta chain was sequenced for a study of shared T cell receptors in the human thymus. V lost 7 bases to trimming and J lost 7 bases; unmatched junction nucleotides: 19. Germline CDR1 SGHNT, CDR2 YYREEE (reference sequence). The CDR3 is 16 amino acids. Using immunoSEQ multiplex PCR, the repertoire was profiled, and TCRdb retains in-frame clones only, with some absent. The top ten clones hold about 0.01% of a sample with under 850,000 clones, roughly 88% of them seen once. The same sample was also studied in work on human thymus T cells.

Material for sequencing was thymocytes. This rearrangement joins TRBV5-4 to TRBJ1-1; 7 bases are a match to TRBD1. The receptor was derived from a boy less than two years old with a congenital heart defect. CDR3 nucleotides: TGTGCCAGCTACCCGCACGAGGGGGCGCATATCGGTGAAGCTTTCTTT. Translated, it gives CASYPHEGAHIGEAFF.